Shown below are 10 T cell receptor beta chains from a single sample sequenced in a study of early T cells in non-severe SARS-CoV-2 infection. TCRdb analysed the 5' RACE reads with MiXCR anew, one entry per CDR3 protein. The data contain some 76,000 distinct CDR3 sequences, 15% to 17% of them singletons. The sequencing sample was made of whole blood. These receptors were obtained from an adult who was a healthcare worker with PCR-confirmed SARS-CoV-2 infection or an uninfected control (not recorded which).

V usage is TRBV20-1 and J usage is TRBJ2-7; the D gene is possibly TRBD2 (6 bases). This CDR3 has 16 residues. The germline V gene has CDR1 DFQATT and CDR2 SNEGSKA (reference sequence). The V and J ends lost 3 bases and 3 bases respectively, with 21 bases between them. DNA for the CDR3: TGCAGTGCTAGCGTAATCCGGGAACCCGGGAGCTACGAGCAGTACTTC. Translating it yields CSASVIREPGSYEQYF.

This clonotype was seen more than once but under ten times. The chain combines TRBV7-2 with TRBJ2-1; no definite D call. Trimming left V 5 bases short and J 7 bases short, with 12 bases between. Germline CDR1 is SGHTA and CDR2 is FQGNSA. This CDR3 has 13 amino acids. CDR3 region: CASSPRAGNEQFF. DNA of the CDR3: TGTGCCAGCAGCCCGAGAGCCGGGAATGAGCAGTTCTTC.

This clonotype showed up many times. The J gene is TRBJ2-2, the V gene TRBV25-1; no reliable D call. Germline CDR1 and CDR2: MGHDK and SYGVNS. The CDR3 spans 11 residues. The germline V and J ends were trimmed by 6 bases and 7 bases, with 6 bases remaining between them. The CDR3 spells CASRQVGELFF. DNA for the CDR3: TGTGCCAGCAGGCAGGTCGGGGAGCTGTTTTTT.

The V call is TRBV7-2, the J call TRBJ2-5, with TRBD2 matching 9 bases. CDR1 is SGHTA, CDR2 FQGNSA, per germline. V shed 5 bases, J shed 5 bases, and the junction held 15 bases outside the gene matches. CDR3 size: 17 residues. The CDR3 DNA reads as TGTGCCAGCAGCCCAACCTCCTTAGCGGGAGTTCGGGAGACCCAGTACTTC. Translating gives CASSPTSLAGVRETQYF.

The J gene is TRBJ1-1, the V gene TRBV6-2 or TRBV6-3; no definite D call. CDR1 is MNHEY, CDR2 SVGEGT, per germline. V lost 8 bases to trimming and J lost 1 base, with 14 bases between them. The CDR3 has 14 amino acids. For the CDR3, the DNA is TGTGCCAGCCTCGAACTCAGGCAGAACACTGAAGCTTTCTTT. Encoded protein: CASLELRQNTEAFF.

The chain links TRBV20-1 to TRBJ2-7, with TRBD2 matching over 9 bases. The CDR3 consists of 17 residues. The V gene end was trimmed by 0 bases and the J gene end by 2 bases; junction bases not matched to a gene: 11. CDR1 and CDR2 from the germline V gene are DFQATT and SNEGSKA (reference sequence). CDR3 bases: TGCAGTGCTAGAGATATCGGAGCGGGGGGCCTCCCCTACGAGCAGTACTTC. This sequence encodes CSARDIGAGGLPYEQYF.

This clonotype was detected only a few times. DNA for the CDR3: TGCGCCAGCAGCCAAAGATCCCAGGGTACGCAGTATTTT. Protein sequence: CASSQRSQGTQYF. The V call is TRBV4-3, the J call TRBJ2-3, with D possibly being TRBD1 (5 bases). The CDR3 consists of 13 residues. The V gene lost 2 bases and the J gene lost 8 bases, with 11 bases spanning the gap. The germline gives CDR1 LGHNA, CDR2 YSLEER.

This clonotype was observed a handful of times. This sequence joins TRBV7-9 and TRBJ2-7; possibly TRBD1 for D (6 bases). CDR1 is SEHNR, CDR2 FQNEAQ, per germline (reference sequence). V gave up 0 bases and J gave up 5 bases, with 8 bases separating them. The CDR3 has 13 residues. CDR3 residues: CASSLAPGDEQYF. The CDR3, as DNA: TGTGCCAGCAGCTTAGCCCCAGGGGACGAGCAGTACTTC. Filled out from reference TRBV7-9 and TRBJ2-7, the complete variable domain reads DTGVSQNPRHKITKRGQNVTFRCDPISEHNRLYWYRQTLGQGPEFLTYFQNEAQLEKSRLLSDRFSAERPKGSFSTLEIQRTEQGDSAMYLCASSLAPGDEQYFGPGTRLTVT.

J is TRBJ2-7 and V is TRBV7-9; D uncertain. V was pared by 1 base and J by 0 bases, with 7 bases between. The germline CDR1 and CDR2 sequences are SEHNR and FQNEAQ (reference sequence). CDR3 size: 14 residues. CDR3 DNA: TGTGCCAGCAGCTTAGAAGTCAGCTCCTACGAGCAGTACTTC. This translates into CASSLEVSSYEQYF.

The chain links TRBV19 to TRBJ2-5; TRBD1 is a possible D gene (5 bases). This CDR3 is built from 13 residues. The V end was cut by 2 bases, the J end by 5 bases, with 9 bases between. From germline, CDR1 is LNHDA and CDR2 SQIVND (reference sequence). Here the CDR3 DNA reads TGTGCCAGTAGTATACAGGGCGTGGAGACCCAGTACTTC. Its protein product is CASSIQGVETQYF.